The 2 T cell receptor beta chains listed next were all sequenced from one sample in a study of cytomegalovirus exposure and HLA in healthy donors. It was with 60 Vbeta and 13 Jbeta primers that the PCR ran. Generated by immunoSEQ multiplex PCR, the TCRdb table keeps only in-frame clones and is missing some. The sample has roughly 120,000 clones, 80% seen once. The sample was PBMCs. Every receptor here comes from a man aged 45 to 65 in good health and CMV-seronegative.

The chain has TRBV5-8 and TRBJ1-2, with 7 bases aligning to TRBD1. Trimming at V came to 2 bases and at J to 5 bases, leaving 3 bases not matched to a gene. The CDR3 is 13 residues long. Per the germline V gene, CDR1 is SGHTS and CDR2 is YDEGEE. The CDR3 bases are TGTGCCAGCAGCTTAGGGGGCGAGTATGGCTACACCTTC. Protein sequence: CASSLGGEYGYTF.

This rearrangement joins TRBV21-1 to TRBJ2-7; TRBD2 reflects the table's D call only, with no check against the DNA. TRBV21-1 is flagged as a pseudogene. This CDR3 is built from 16 residues. CDR3 bases: TGTGCCAGCACCGTGAATGGCGGGGCCTCCTCGGAGGGGCAGTACTTC. Protein: CASTVNGGASSEGQYF.